Presented here are 14 T cell receptor beta chains from one specimen sequenced in a study of shared clonotypes between healthy human individuals (dated by TCRdb to about 2020). Library preparation was by the immunoSEQ multiplex PCR assay. Here the immuneACCESS table is served through TCRdb, limited to in-frame sequences with V and J called. Missing clones are a known gap in these copies; in checked studies unresolved V genes cover under half, and the rest lacks a known reason. The sample table holds 2 million to 3 million clones, of which 93% were seen once. The ten top clones hold 0.36% of the sample. Sequenced sample: naive CD4+ T cells from PBMCs. Sample cell subset or site, as interpreted from the label and publication: CD45RA+ positively selected. The source of these receptors is a man younger than 35 in good health. Some clones in this sample may be carry-over from other donors' samples.

V is TRBV4-2 and J is TRBJ2-7; TRBD1 matches at 7 bases. This CDR3 region has 14 residues. Germline-derived CDR1 and CDR2 are LGHNA and YNFKEQ. J lost 5 bases, V lost 3 bases, and 7 bases had no gene match. This chain's CDR3 is CASSHPGQSHEQYF. The CDR3 DNA sequence: TGTGCCAGCAGCCACCCGGGACAGAGCCACGAGCAGTACTTC.

J is TRBJ2-3 and V is TRBV28, with D hard to call. V was clipped by 3 bases and J by 6 bases, with 10 bases between them. Germline V gene data show CDR1 as MDHEN and CDR2 as SYDVKM. CDR3 length equals 13 residues. The CDR3 DNA follows: TGTGCCAGCAGTTTGAGGCCAGGCGATACGCAGTATTTT. This gives the protein CASSLRPGDTQYF.

The V and J genes are TRBV6-5 and TRBJ1-2; weak D call: TRBD1 (5 bases). This CDR3 contains 14 residues. The V end was cut by 6 bases, the J end by 7 bases, with 18 bases between. CDR1 MNHEY and CDR2 SVGAGI come from the germline V gene. CDR3 protein: CASSERDSRSGYTF. DNA of the CDR3: TGTGCCAGCAGCGAAAGGGACTCCCGTAGTGGCTACACCTTC.

The chain links TRBV7-2 to TRBJ2-3; TRBD1 agrees at 7 bases. V gave up 5 bases and J gave up 3 bases; unmatched junction bases: 11. The CDR3 sequence is 16 residues long. The germline CDR1 and CDR2 sequences are SGHTA and FQGNSA. CDR3: CASSPQTGIRTDTQYF. CDR3 nucleotides: TGTGCCAGCAGCCCACAGACAGGGATAAGGACAGATACGCAGTATTTT. The full variable domain, with the rest looked up from reference TRBV7-2 and TRBJ2-3, is GAGVSQSPSNKVTEKGKDVELRCDPISGHTALYWYRQSLGQGLEFLIYFQGNSAPDKSGLPSDRFSAERTGGSVSTLTIQRTQQEDSAVYLCASSPQTGIRTDTQYFGPGTRLTVL.

This clone was detected only once. V gene TRBV25-1 combines with J gene TRBJ1-3, with unresolved D. The CDR3 length is 16 residues. The germline gives CDR1 MGHDK, CDR2 SYGVNS. Between the trimmed V and J ends, which lost 0 bases and 2 bases, there was a span of 11 bases. The CDR3 coding sequence is TGTGCCAGCAGTGAATATGTAACAGCCGCTGGAAACACCATATATTTT. Amino acid sequence: CASSEYVTAAGNTIYF.

The chain employs TRBV2 and TRBJ1-1, with D perhaps matching TRBD1 (5 bases). Germline V gene data show CDR1 as SNHLY and CDR2 as FYNNEI. The V end lost 4 bases, the J end lost 4 bases, and 16 bases lay between the germline ends. This CDR3 has 15 amino acids. In DNA, the CDR3 is TGTGCCAGCAGTGTATGGACCCCCGGGGGCACTGAAGCTTTCTTT. Protein product: CASSVWTPGGTEAFF.

The chain uses TRBV29-1 and TRBJ2-7; 12 positions agree with TRBD2. The V gene end was trimmed by 6 bases and the J gene end by 6 bases; junction bases not matched to a gene: 21. There are 18 residues in the CDR3. The germline V gene encodes CDR1 SQVTM and CDR2 ANQGSEA. The chain's CDR3 is CSVGGPSETSGRAGEQYF. CDR3 nucleotides: TGCAGCGTGGGAGGACCCTCTGAGACTAGCGGGAGAGCCGGCGAGCAGTACTTC.

The chain recombines TRBV29-1 with TRBJ1-2; 7 bases map to TRBD1. This CDR3 has 15 residues. Unmatched junction bases numbered 14, after V lost 6 bases and J lost 4 bases. Germline V gene sequence: CDR1 SQVTM, CDR2 ANQGSEA. CDR3 sequence (DNA): TGCAGCGTACGGGGGGGAGACAGGGACAGCTATGGCTACACCTTC. Its protein product is CSVRGGDRDSYGYTF. Complete variable domain (other parts from reference TRBV29-1 and TRBJ1-2): SAVISQKPSRDICQRGTSLTIQCQVDSQVTMMFWYRQQPGQSLTLIATANQGSEATYESGFVIDKFPISRPNLTFSTLTVSNMSPEDSSIYLCSVRGGDRDSYGYTFGSGTRLTVV.

V and J are TRBV7-6 and TRBJ2-3; D unclear. Germline V gene data show CDR1 as SGHVS and CDR2 as FNYEAQ. The CDR3 loop spans 12 amino acids. V was pared by 5 bases and J by 9 bases, with 12 bases between. CDR3 nucleotide sequence: TGTGCCAGCAGCCTCCCCTTCGGCACGCAGTATTTT. It is translated as CASSLPFGTQYF.

This clone was seen once. The chain recombines TRBV28 with TRBJ1-2; D is possibly TRBD1 (5 bases). Germline CDR1 is MDHEN and CDR2 is SYDVKM. CDR3 length equals 13 residues. The V end was cut by 6 bases, the J end by 2 bases, with 10 bases between. The CDR3 reads CASSEGRNYGYTF. CDR3 nucleotides: TGTGCCAGCAGCGAGGGACGGAACTATGGCTACACCTTC.

Details on this clone: Other DNA variants within this sample encode the same CDR3. The gene calls are TRBV20-1 and TRBJ1-5; D is perhaps TRBD1 (5 bases). Trimming took off 5 bases at V and 5 bases at J, with 7 bases between the two ends. Germline lookup yields CDR1 DFQATT and CDR2 SNEGSKA (reference sequence). This CDR3 spans 11 amino acids. The CDR3 is CSAGGDQPQHF. The CDR3 DNA follows: TGCAGTGCTGGGGGGGATCAGCCCCAGCATTTT.

The genes are TRBV15 and TRBJ1-5; tentative D call: TRBD1 (5 bases). The V and J ends lost 1 base and 4 bases respectively, with 14 bases between them. CDR1 and CDR2 (germline): LNHNV, YYDKDF (reference sequence). The length of the CDR3 is 16 residues. Here the CDR3 reads CATSRGRVGVNQPQHF. In DNA form, the CDR3 reads TGTGCCACCAGCAGAGGGAGAGTAGGGGTTAATCAGCCCCAGCATTTT.

This sequence joins TRBV9 and TRBJ2-5; no clear D gene. The CDR3 length is 15 residues. The V gene lost 0 bases and the J gene lost 4 bases, with 13 bases spanning the gap. Germline assignment: CDR1 SGDLS and CDR2 YYNGEE. This CDR3 is CASSVGASPGETQYF. CDR3 in DNA: TGTGCCAGCAGCGTAGGCGCCAGTCCTGGAGAGACCCAGTACTTC.

The chain is built from TRBV5-4 and TRBJ2-7, with 15 bases aligning to TRBD2. Trimming took 4 bases from V and 0 from J; bases not matched to a gene: 8. The CDR3 sequence is 18 residues long. In germline, CDR1 is SGHNT, CDR2 YYREEE (reference sequence). The CDR3 sequence is CASSPGTSGRPSSYEQYF. As DNA, the CDR3 is TGTGCCAGCAGCCCCGGGACTAGCGGGAGGCCAAGCTCCTACGAGCAGTACTTC.